These 7 T cell receptor beta chains were all obtained from the same sample, sequenced in a study of regulatory T cells in long-lasting Graves disease. Building of the TCR beta libraries involved iRepertoire HTBI primers and Arm-PCR of CDR3 regions. TCRdb reanalysed the multiplex PCR reads using MiXCR and keeps one entry per CDR3 protein. This sample has around 460,000 distinct CDR3 sequences, with about 20% found just once. Time point described: persistent/refractory GD, antithyroid drugs over 5 years with positive TRAb. RNA extracted from PBMCs served as the sequencing template. Sequencing was performed on peripheral blood mononuclear cells (PBMCs), taken when the disease was refractory, from a patient treated with antithyroid drugs. The receptors originated from a female donor with Graves disease.

This clonotype was counted ten times or more. This chain joins TRBV28 and TRBJ2-2; D gene uncertain. CDR1 is MDHEN and CDR2 is SYDVKM in the germline V gene. CDR3 length: 14 amino acids. V was shortened by 3 bases and J by 6 bases, with 11 bases between the two germline ends. CDR3 in amino acids: CASSFRKRSGELFF. The CDR3 nucleotides read TGTGCCAGCAGTTTCCGGAAACGGTCCGGGGAGCTGTTTTTT.

There are many counts of this clonotype. The chain combines TRBV13 with TRBJ1-1; a possible D gene is TRBD1 (5 bases). The germline gives CDR1 PRHDT, CDR2 FYEKMQ (reference sequence). The V end lost 0 bases, the J end lost 1 base, and 9 bases lay between the germline ends. This CDR3 has 15 residues. The CDR3 nucleotides are TGTGCCAGCAGCTTAGGATGGGGGGAGAACACTGAAGCTTTCTTT. Translation: CASSLGWGENTEAFF.

The rearrangement joins TRBV14 to TRBJ1-1, with unresolved D. The germline CDR1 and CDR2 sequences are SGHDN and FVKESK. V lost 3 bases, J lost 0 bases, and 11 bases lay in between. The CDR3 totals 15 residues. The CDR3 here is CASSHGLSLNTEAFF. DNA of the CDR3: TGTGCCAGCAGCCATGGGTTGAGTTTGAACACTGAAGCTTTCTTT.

This clonotype was recorded at least ten times. The chain uses TRBV6-1 and TRBJ2-2; tentative D call: TRBD1 (6 bases). CDR1 is MNHNS, CDR2 SASEGT, per germline. Deletions cut 6 bases from V and 1 base from J, with 12 bases between. The CDR3 is 15 amino acids. CDR3 region: CASRPEGQNTGELFF. CDR3 bases: TGTGCCAGCAGACCAGAGGGACAGAACACCGGGGAGCTGTTTTTT.

The sample holds many counts of this clonotype. The V and J genes are TRBV27 and TRBJ1-2; D is perhaps TRBD1 (6 bases). V shed 7 bases and J shed 2 bases, with 11 bases lying between them. The CDR3 runs 13 residues. Per the germline V gene, CDR1 is MNHEY and CDR2 is SMNVEV (reference sequence). The CDR3 nucleotides are TGTGCCAGCACAGGCAGGGGAAACTATGGCTACACCTTC. Its protein is CASTGRGNYGYTF.

The genes are TRBV5-4 and TRBJ2-2; 7 nucleotides agree with TRBD1. The CDR3 totals 15 residues. With V trimmed by 4 bases and J by 4 bases, 7 bases remained unmatched. The germline gives CDR1 SGHNT, CDR2 YYREEE (reference sequence). The CDR3 protein is CASSPTGDSTGELFF. CDR3 in DNA: TGTGCCAGCAGCCCAACAGGGGATAGCACCGGGGAGCTGTTTTTT. Using reference TRBV5-4 and TRBJ2-2 for the parts outside the CDR3, the full variable domain is ETGVTQSPTHLIKTRGQQVTLRCSSQSGHNTVSWYQQALGQGPQFIFQYYREEENGRGNFPPRFSGLQFPNYSSELNVNALELDDSALYLCASSPTGDSTGELFFGEGSRLTVL.

A few counts support this clonotype. The V and J genes are TRBV14 and TRBJ2-7; 8 nucleotides line up with TRBD1. This CDR3 comprises 16 residues. V lost 4 bases to trimming and J lost 6 bases; unmatched junction nucleotides: 14. From germline, CDR1 is SGHDN and CDR2 FVKESK. The CDR3 reads CASSPQGQESFGEQYF. The CDR3 nucleotides are TGTGCCAGCAGCCCCCAGGGACAGGAGTCCTTCGGCGAGCAGTACTTC.